Below are 9 T cell receptor beta chains sequenced from a single sample in a study of sequential checkpoint blockade in melanoma. Documented treatment: randomized to nivolumab then ipilimumab (arm A) or the reverse (arm B). This table comes from immunoSEQ multiplex PCR, and its TCRdb copy is limited to in-frame clones, with some not included. The sample holds about 20,000 clones; 65% to 90% are singletons and the top ten take approximately 56%. Here the sequenced sample was CD8+ T cells sorted from blood (inferred from file names), taken from a patient given nivolumab and ipilimumab in sequence. These receptors originate from a human donor with melanoma.

This rearrangement joins TRBV7-2 to TRBJ2-1, with a possible D match to TRBD2 (6 bases). V shed 7 bases and J shed 10 bases, with 23 bases lying between them. This CDR3 region has 15 residues. CDR1 is SGHTA and CDR2 is FQGNSA in the germline V gene. The CDR3, as DNA: TGTGCCAGCACCCCCGGGGGACTGGAGGGCGAAGAGCAGTTCTTC. It is translated as CASTPGGLEGEEQFF. The whole variable domain, remainder taken from reference TRBV7-2 and TRBJ2-1, is GAGVSQSPSNKVTEKGKDVELRCDPISGHTALYWYRQSLGQGLEFLIYFQGNSAPDKSGLPSDRFSAERTGGSVSTLTIQRTQQEDSAVYLCASTPGGLEGEEQFFGPGTRLTVL.

The J gene is TRBJ2-7, the V gene TRBV7-8, with TRBD2 matching 10 bases. V lost 3 bases and J lost 1; bases outside the gene matches: 3. CDR3 length: 15 amino acids. Germline V gene sequence: CDR1 SGHVS, CDR2 FQNEAQ. The CDR3 sequence is CASSFSGGASYEQYF. DNA of the CDR3: TGTGCCAGCAGCTTCAGCGGGGGGGCGTCCTACGAGCAGTACTTC.

The chain joins TRBV10-3 to TRBJ1-1; 9 bases map to TRBD1. The junction had 0 bases not matched to a gene; V was cut back by 9 bases and J by 1 base. The CDR3 totals 12 residues. The V gene's germline CDR1 is ENHRY and CDR2 SYGVKD. CDR3 bases: TGTGCCATGGGACAGGGGAACACTGAAGCTTTCTTT. Protein: CAMGQGNTEAFF.

The chain employs TRBV28 and TRBJ2-3, with 8 bases aligning to TRBD2. Trimming took 2 bases from V and 2 from J; bases not matched to a gene: 6. This CDR3 is 16 amino acids long. Per germline, CDR1 MDHEN and CDR2 SYDVKM. CDR3 bases: TGTGCCAGCAGTTTAAGGCGGGGGGCATACACAGATACGCAGTATTTT. This gives the protein CASSLRRGAYTDTQYF.

This CDR3 reads CASSLAEGAGELFF. The CDR3 region has the DNA TGTGCCAGCAGCTTAGCAGAAGGGGCCGGGGAGCTGTTTTTT. The chain uses TRBV7-6 and TRBJ2-2, with D maybe TRBD1 (5 bases). There are 14 residues in the CDR3. With 0 bases removed from V and 6 bases from J, the gap between germline ends came to 8 bases. CDR1 and CDR2 from the germline V gene are SGHVS and FNYEAQ.

The chain employs TRBV9 and TRBJ1-4; 7 positions agree with TRBD1. CDR3 size: 18 residues. The junction had 11 bases not matched to a gene; V was cut back by 3 bases and J by 0 bases. Germline V gene sequence: CDR1 SGDLS, CDR2 YYNGEE. The chain's CDR3 is CASSGPGQLSATNEKLFF. Written as DNA, the CDR3 is TGTGCCAGCAGCGGACCGGGACAGCTATCTGCAACTAATGAAAAACTGTTTTTT.

The J gene is TRBJ2-1, the V gene TRBV16, with a tentative D call TRBD1 (6 bases). The ends were cut back, 2 bases at V and 13 bases at J, with 12 bases in the middle. The length of the CDR3 is 12 residues. Germline lookup yields CDR1 KGHSY and CDR2 FQNENV. CDR3: CASSQPGQEQFF. CDR3 in DNA: TGTGCCAGCAGCCAACCGGGACAAGAACAGTTCTTC.

The rearrangement uses TRBV4-3 and TRBJ2-3, with D possibly matching TRBD2 (6 bases). Germline V gene data show CDR1 as LGHNA and CDR2 as YSLEER. This CDR3 contains 15 residues. V was clipped by 1 base and J by 0 bases, with 8 bases between them. CDR3 sequence (DNA): TGCGCCAGCAGCCAAGTAAGCGGGAGCACAGATACGCAGTATTTT. Its translation is CASSQVSGSTDTQYF.

The V and J genes are TRBV9 and TRBJ2-2, with D tentatively TRBD1 (5 bases). The CDR3 length is 14 residues. Trimming stripped 2 bases from V and 5 bases from J, with 10 bases between. The germline V gene has CDR1 SGDLS and CDR2 YYNGEE. CDR3 DNA sequence: TGTGCCAGCAGCGTGGAAGGGGAAACCGGGGAGCTGTTTTTT. Its protein product is CASSVEGETGELFF.